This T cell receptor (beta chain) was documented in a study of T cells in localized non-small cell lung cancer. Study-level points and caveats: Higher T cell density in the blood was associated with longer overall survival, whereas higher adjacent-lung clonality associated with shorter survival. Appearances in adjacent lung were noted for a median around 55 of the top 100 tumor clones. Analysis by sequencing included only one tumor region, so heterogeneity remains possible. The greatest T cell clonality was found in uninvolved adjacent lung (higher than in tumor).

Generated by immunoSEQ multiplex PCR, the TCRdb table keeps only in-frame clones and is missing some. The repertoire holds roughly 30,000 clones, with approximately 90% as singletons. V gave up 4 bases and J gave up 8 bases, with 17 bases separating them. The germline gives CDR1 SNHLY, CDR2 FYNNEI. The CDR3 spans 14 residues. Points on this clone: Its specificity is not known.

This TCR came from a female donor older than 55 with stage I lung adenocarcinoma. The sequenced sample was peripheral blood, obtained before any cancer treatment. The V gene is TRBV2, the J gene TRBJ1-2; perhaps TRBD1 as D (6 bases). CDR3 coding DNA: TGTGCCAGCAGTGTGTCCCAGGGGAGCAGGGGCTACACCTTC. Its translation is CASSVSQGSRGYTF.